The present TCR beta chain was sequenced within a study of early T cells in non-severe SARS-CoV-2 infection. Molecules of cDNA were individually given unique molecular identifiers that were attached to them. TCRdb used MiXCR to reprocess the 5' RACE reads, holding one entry per CDR3 protein. This sample carries 79,000 or so distinct CDR3 sequences, 9.5% to 15% of them seen once, and the ten largest clones take around 1.1%. The CDR3 consists of 16 residues. The V gene end was trimmed by 5 bases and the J gene end by 3 bases; junction bases not matched to a gene: 10. Germline V gene lookup returns CDR1 MNHEY and CDR2 SMNVEV (reference sequence). Many counts were recorded for this clonotype.

Sequenced sample: whole blood. The chain combines TRBV27 with TRBJ1-2; 9 nucleotides match TRBD1. The clonotype was recovered from an adult who was a healthcare worker with PCR-confirmed SARS-CoV-2 infection or an uninfected control (not recorded which). The CDR3 sequence: CASSPRWTGVDYGYTF. The CDR3 DNA reads as TGTGCCAGCAGTCCCCGCTGGACAGGGGTAGACTATGGCTACACCTTC.